By proportion, the clone carrying this T cell receptor (beta chain) is medium-sized. The antigen is unknown. This specimen comes from a study of spatial heterogeneity in lung cancer. Study outcomes and limitations: It was found that expanded intratumoral alpha and beta TCR counts tracked tumor mutation counts. Estimated coverage of tumor T cells was around 6.9% for alpha and about 13% for beta chains.

The presence of a unique molecular identifier marked each TCR cDNA molecule. TCRdb called the 5' RACE reads again in MiXCR, with one record for every CDR3 protein. This sample has about 7,200 distinct CDR3 sequences, with around 18% found just once. As for time point: sample taken at primary tumor resection. Germline V gene lookup returns CDR1 MDHEN and CDR2 SYDVKM. The CDR3 sequence is 14 residues long. Trimming removed 2 bases from V and 5 bases from J; junction bases left unmatched: 5. This chain uses TRBV28 with TRBJ2-7; 8 bases match TRBD1. The TCR originated in a female donor with early-stage non-small cell lung cancer. The specimen comprised lung tumor tissue, sampled at surgery. The DNA for the CDR3 is TGTGCCAGCAGTTTAGGACAGGGTTACGACGAGCAGTACTTC. Protein sequence: CASSLGQGYDEQYF.